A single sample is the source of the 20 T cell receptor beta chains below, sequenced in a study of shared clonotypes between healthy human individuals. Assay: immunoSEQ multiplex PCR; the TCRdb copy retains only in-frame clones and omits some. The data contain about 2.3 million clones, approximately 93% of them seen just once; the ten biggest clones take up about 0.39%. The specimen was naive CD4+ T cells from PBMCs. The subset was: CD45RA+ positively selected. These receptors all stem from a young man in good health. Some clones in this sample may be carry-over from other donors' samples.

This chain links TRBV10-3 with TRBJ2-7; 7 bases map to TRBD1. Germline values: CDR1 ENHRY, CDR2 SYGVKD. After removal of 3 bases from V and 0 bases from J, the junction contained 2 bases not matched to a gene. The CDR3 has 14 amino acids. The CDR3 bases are TGTGCCATCAGTGATCGGGACAGCTCCTACGAGCAGTACTTC. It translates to CAISDRDSSYEQYF.

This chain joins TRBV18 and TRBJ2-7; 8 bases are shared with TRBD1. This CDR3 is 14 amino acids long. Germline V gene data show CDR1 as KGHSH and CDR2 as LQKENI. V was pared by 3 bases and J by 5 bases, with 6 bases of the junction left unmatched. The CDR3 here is CASSPPTGADEQYF. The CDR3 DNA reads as TGTGCCAGCTCACCGCCGACAGGGGCCGACGAGCAGTACTTC.

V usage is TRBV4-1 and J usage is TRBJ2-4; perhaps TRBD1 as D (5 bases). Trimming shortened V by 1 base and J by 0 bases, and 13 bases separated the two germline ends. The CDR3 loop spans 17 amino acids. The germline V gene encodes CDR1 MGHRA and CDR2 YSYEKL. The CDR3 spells CASSQVKGSLAKNIQYF. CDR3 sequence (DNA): TGCGCCAGCAGCCAAGTCAAGGGGTCCCTAGCCAAAAACATTCAGTACTTC.

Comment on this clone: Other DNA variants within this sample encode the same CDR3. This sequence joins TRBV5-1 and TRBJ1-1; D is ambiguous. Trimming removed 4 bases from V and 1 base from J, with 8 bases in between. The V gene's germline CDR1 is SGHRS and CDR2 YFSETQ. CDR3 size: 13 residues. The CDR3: CASSVGRNTEAFF. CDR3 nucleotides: TGCGCCAGCAGCGTCGGGAGGAACACTGAAGCTTTCTTT.

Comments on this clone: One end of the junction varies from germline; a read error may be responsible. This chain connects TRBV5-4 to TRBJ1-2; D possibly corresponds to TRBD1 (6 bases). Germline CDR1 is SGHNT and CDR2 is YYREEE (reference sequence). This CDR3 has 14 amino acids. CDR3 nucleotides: TGTGCCAGCAGCTCGGACAGACTCCTGCTTTCGTTAACTTTC. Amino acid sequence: CASSSDRLLLSLTF.

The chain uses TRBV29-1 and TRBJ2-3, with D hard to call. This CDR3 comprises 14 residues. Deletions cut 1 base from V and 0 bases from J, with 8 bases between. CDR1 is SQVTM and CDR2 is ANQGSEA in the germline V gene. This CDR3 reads CSVEGPASTDTQYF. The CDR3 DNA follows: TGCAGCGTTGAAGGGCCAGCTAGCACAGATACGCAGTATTTT.

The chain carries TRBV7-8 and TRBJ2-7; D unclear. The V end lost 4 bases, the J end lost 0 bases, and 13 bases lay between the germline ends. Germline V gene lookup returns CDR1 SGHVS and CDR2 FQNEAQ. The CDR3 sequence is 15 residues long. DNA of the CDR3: TGTGCCAGCAGCTCTCGGTGGGCTAACTCCTACGAGCAGTACTTC. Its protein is CASSSRWANSYEQYF.

The CDR3 nucleotides are TGTGCCAGTAGTAGCTCGCGGACAGGGCACCTATCTGGGGCCAACGTCCTGACTTTC. Its protein is CASSSSRTGHLSGANVLTF. The chain recombines TRBV19 with TRBJ2-6; TRBD1 matches 8 bases. Germline V gene lookup returns CDR1 LNHDA and CDR2 SQIVND (reference sequence). The V segment lost 4 bases and the J segment 1 base; nucleotides outside the gene matches: 12. The CDR3 is made up of 19 amino acids.

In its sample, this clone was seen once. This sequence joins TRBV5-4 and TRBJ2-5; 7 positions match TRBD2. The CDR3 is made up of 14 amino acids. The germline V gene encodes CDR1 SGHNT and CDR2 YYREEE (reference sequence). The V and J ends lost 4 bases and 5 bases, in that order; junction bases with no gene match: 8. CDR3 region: CASSLPTSRETQYF. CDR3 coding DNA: TGTGCCAGCAGCCTCCCGACTAGCAGGGAGACCCAGTACTTC.

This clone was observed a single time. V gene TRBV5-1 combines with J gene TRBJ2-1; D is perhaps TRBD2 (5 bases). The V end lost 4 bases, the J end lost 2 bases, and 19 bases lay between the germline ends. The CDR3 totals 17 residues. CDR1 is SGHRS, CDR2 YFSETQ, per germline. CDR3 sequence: CASSRGLVGAPYNEQFF. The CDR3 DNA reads TGCGCCAGCAGCCGGGGTCTTGTGGGAGCCCCCTACAATGAGCAGTTCTTC.

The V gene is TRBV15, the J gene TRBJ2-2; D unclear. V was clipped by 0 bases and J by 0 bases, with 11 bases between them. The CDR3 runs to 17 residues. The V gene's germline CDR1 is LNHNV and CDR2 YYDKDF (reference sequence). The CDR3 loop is CATSREVLATNTGELFF. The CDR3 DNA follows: TGTGCCACCAGCAGAGAAGTTTTGGCAACGAACACCGGGGAGCTGTTTTTT.

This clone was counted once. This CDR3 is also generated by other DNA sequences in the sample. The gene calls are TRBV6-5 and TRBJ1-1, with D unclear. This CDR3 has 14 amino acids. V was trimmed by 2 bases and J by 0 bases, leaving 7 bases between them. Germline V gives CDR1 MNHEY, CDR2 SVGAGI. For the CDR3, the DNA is TGTGCCAGCAGTTACGGGCAGTTGAACACTGAAGCTTTCTTT. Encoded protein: CASSYGQLNTEAFF.

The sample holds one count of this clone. CDR3 in DNA: TGCAGCGTTGAGGGGGCAGCAAACATTCAGTACTTC. Translated: CSVEGAANIQYF. The J gene is TRBJ2-4, the V gene TRBV29-1; maybe TRBD1 (6 bases). Per the germline V gene, CDR1 is SQVTM and CDR2 is ANQGSEA. This CDR3 is 12 amino acids long. Trimming removed 3 bases from V and 6 bases from J, with 9 bases in between.

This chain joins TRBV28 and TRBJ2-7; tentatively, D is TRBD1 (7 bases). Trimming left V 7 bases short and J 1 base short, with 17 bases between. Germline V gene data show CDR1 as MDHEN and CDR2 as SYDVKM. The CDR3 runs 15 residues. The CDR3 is CASNPRGARSYEQYF. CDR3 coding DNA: TGTGCCAGCAACCCCAGGGGGGCTAGATCCTACGAGCAGTACTTC.

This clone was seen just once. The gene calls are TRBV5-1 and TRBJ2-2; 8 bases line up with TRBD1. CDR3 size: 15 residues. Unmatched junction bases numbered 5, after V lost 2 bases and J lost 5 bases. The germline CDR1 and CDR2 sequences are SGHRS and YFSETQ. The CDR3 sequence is CASSLPRTGTGELFF. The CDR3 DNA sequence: TGCGCCAGCAGCTTACCGCGGACAGGGACCGGGGAGCTGTTTTTT. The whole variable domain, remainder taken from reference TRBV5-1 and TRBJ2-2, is KAGVTQTPRYLIKTRGQQVTLSCSPISGHRSVSWYQQTPGQGLQFLFEYFSETQRNKGNFPGRFSGRQFSNSRSEMNVSTLELGDSALYLCASSLPRTGTGELFFGEGSRLTVL.

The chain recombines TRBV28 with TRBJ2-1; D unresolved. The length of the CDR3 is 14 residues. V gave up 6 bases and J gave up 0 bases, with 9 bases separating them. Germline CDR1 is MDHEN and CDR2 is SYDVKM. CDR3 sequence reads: CASRRPSSYNEQFF. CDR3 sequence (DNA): TGTGCCAGCAGACGGCCTAGCTCCTACAATGAGCAGTTCTTC. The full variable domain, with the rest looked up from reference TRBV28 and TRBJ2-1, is DVKVTQSSRYLVKRTGEKVFLECVQDMDHENMFWYRQDPGLGLRLIYFSYDVKMKEKGDIPEGYSVSREKKERFSLILESASTNQTSMYLCASRRPSSYNEQFFGPGTRLTVL.

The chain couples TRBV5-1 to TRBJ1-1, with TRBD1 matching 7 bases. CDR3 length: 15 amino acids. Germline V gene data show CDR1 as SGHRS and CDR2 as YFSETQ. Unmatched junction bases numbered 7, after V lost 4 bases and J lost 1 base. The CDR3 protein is CASSLTGIRNTEAFF. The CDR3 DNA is TGCGCCAGCAGCCTGACAGGGATACGGAACACTGAAGCTTTCTTT.

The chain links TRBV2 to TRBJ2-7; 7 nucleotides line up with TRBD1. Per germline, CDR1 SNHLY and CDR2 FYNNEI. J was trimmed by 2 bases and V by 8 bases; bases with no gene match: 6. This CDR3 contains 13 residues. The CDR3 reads CASFPGTAYEQYF. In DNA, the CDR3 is TGTGCCAGCTTCCCCGGGACAGCCTACGAGCAGTACTTC.

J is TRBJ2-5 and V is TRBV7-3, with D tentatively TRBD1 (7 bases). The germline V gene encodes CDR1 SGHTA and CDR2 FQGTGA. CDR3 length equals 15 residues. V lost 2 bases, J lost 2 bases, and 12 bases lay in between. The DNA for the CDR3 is TGTGCCAGCAGCTTAGGCAGGGGGACTCAAGAGACCCAGTACTTC. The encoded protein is CASSLGRGTQETQYF.

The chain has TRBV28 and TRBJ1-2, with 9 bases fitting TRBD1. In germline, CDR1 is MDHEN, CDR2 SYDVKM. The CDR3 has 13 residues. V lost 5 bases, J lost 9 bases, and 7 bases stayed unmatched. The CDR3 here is CASSSGQGYSYTF. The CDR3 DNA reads TGTGCCAGCAGTAGCGGACAGGGGTACAGCTACACCTTC.